The entry that follows covers one T cell receptor beta chain sequence. The target antigen is unknown. A multiplex PCR was run with 60 Vbeta primers and 13 Jbeta primers. TCRdb's table, derived via immunoSEQ multiplex PCR, lists solely in-frame clones and lacks some. This sample has about 180,000 clones; around 80% occur once, and the top ten carry 1.5% to 2%. Per germline, CDR1 MNHNS and CDR2 SASEGT. V shed 1 base and J shed 5 bases, with 12 bases lying between them. The CDR3 totals 15 residues. The data derive from a study of cytomegalovirus exposure and HLA in healthy donors. Overall study context: A preliminary data release comprised roughly 80 million unique TCRs obtained from HLA-typed donors. The study, taken as a whole, reports: Later on, an analysis showed TCR association rates differing by HLA locus, with DRB1 the most and HLA-C the fewest. Prediction of most subjects' HLA-A and HLA-B alleles by TCR beta sequences was reportedly accurate.

This receptor was obtained from a woman aged 25-40 years in good health and CMV-seronegative. Input material: PBMCs. The chain joins TRBV6-1 to TRBJ1-3; D may be TRBD1 (6 bases). CDR3 sequence (DNA): TGTGCCAGCAGTGAAGATCTGGGACAAAGAAACACCATATATTTT. Translating gives CASSEDLGQRNTIYF.